Given below is one TCR beta chain in context. Method: immunoSEQ multiplex PCR; TCRdb's copy keeps in-frame clones and lacks some. The sample includes over 50,000 clones, approximately 85% of them seen just once. This record belongs to a study of Tregs in tolerant kidney transplant recipients. The V end was cut by 0 bases, the J end by 8 bases, with 29 bases between. The CDR3 spans 20 residues. In germline, CDR1 is SGHNT, CDR2 YYREEE (reference sequence). Regulatory T cells were sorted from thawed PBMCs rested overnight at 37°C with approximately 190 IU/ml IL-2. The TCR originated in a human donor who received a combined kidney and bone marrow transplant. The rearrangement links TRBV5-4 to TRBJ1-4, with a possible D match to TRBD1 (5 bases). Material: Tregs from blood, obtained before the transplant. The CDR3 loop reads CASSLEVPRVNWSFQEKLFF. CDR3 bases: TGTGCCAGCAGCTTGGAAGTTCCCAGGGTCAATTGGAGCTTTCAAGAAAAACTGTTTTTT.